The rows below give T cell receptor beta chains drawn from one sample of a study of OX40 agonist ivuxolimab in advanced cancers. Only in-frame clones appear in the TCRdb table, and some are missing; sequencing was by immunoSEQ multiplex PCR. The data contain over 15,000 clones, approximately 80% of them singletons. The material sequenced was CD4+ or CD8+ T cells sorted from blood, taken in a trial of the OX40 agonist ivuxolimab. The receptors stem from an adult with an advanced solid tumor such as melanoma, head and neck, liver or kidney cancer. Each CDR3 is given without its conserved first and last residue. The order of the fields is J gene, V gene, CDR3 protein.

TRBJ2-4 TRBV7-8 ASTGTNIQY
TRBJ1-5 TRBV7-8 ASSLVGLYGNQPQH
TRBJ1-4 TRBV19 ASKKGTGNEKLF
TRBJ1-5 TRBV11-2 ASSHNRGGDQPQH
TRBJ2-2 TRBV7-3 ASSPWAGDGTGELF
TRBJ2-7 TRBV7-9 ASSSSGTGGYYEQY
TRBJ2-3 TRBV6-1 ASSPSSPNTQY
TRBJ2-1 TRBV25-1 ASSDPPF
TRBJ1-4 TRBV2 ASKHPGTTTTNEKLF
TRBJ2-7 TRBV27 ASSSSPPTGDEQY
TRBJ2-1 TRBV19 ASSIGGGSNEQF
TRBJ2-5 TRBV28 ASSSDRGAGEETQY
TRBJ2-3 TRBV18 ASSPSWDMGGTDTQY
TRBJ2-3 TRBV9 ASSDGTSGGDTQY
TRBJ2-1 TRBV2 ASMTEF
TRBJ2-4 TRBV5-8 ASSLTGNIQY
TRBJ2-3 TRBV5-1 ASSFTGTGSDTQY
TRBJ2-7 TRBV11-2 ASTPTSDYEQY
TRBJ2-7 TRBV5-4 ASSLAGALSSYEQY
TRBJ1-4 TRBV2 ASSPRGELATNEKLF
TRBJ1-5 TRBV5-3 ASSQDRGRTQPQH
TRBJ1-1 TRBV2 ATRTGTEAF
TRBJ1-1 TRBV28 ASSKFYTEAF
TRBJ1-5 TRBV5-8 ASSLGQGFRQPQH
TRBJ1-5 TRBV10-1 ASSEGCNQPQH
TRBJ1-4 TRBV4-1 ASSQETGTNEKLF
TRBJ2-2 TRBV5-1 ASSLRLAGGPGTGELF
TRBJ2-7 TRBV14 ASSQDPRTTQY
TRBJ2-1 TRBV2 ASSEGTVDPF
TRBJ1-2 TRBV7-9 ASSLSTAPYGYT
TRBJ2-1 TRBV7-6 ASSLIAGSSYNEQF
TRBJ2-2 TRBV5-6 ASSVTGVGTGELF
TRBJ1-6 TRBV27 ASSWGRSSYNSPLH
TRBJ2-4 TRBV4-3 ASSQDEGPRNIQY
TRBJ2-7 TRBV7-3 ASSLLGGDEQY
TRBJ2-3 TRBV5-4 ASSLAVHDTQY
TRBJ2-4 TRBV6-5 ASSTRGVAKNIQY
TRBJ2-2 TRBV6-6 ASSYAGTSNTGELF
TRBJ2-1 TRBV28 ASRFPNRTERRGSNDYNEQF
TRBJ1-2 TRBV27 ASSPRDLFNYGYT